What follows are 28 T cell receptor beta chains derived from one specimen sequenced in a study of OX40 agonist ivuxolimab in advanced cancers. TCRdb keeps only in-frame clones here, not all; method: immunoSEQ multiplex PCR. The repertoire has under 45,000 clones, 84% of them found once; the top ten carry 1.8%. Sequencing was performed on CD4+ or CD8+ T cells sorted from blood, taken in a trial of the OX40 agonist ivuxolimab. These receptors came from an adult with an advanced solid tumor such as melanoma, head and neck, liver or kidney cancer.

V usage is TRBV27 and J usage is TRBJ1-3; no firm D call. CDR3 length: 16 amino acids. Germline CDR1 is MNHEY and CDR2 is SMNVEV (reference sequence). V lost 5 bases and J lost 0, with 14 bases in between. CDR3 region: CASSPRSPFSGNTIYF. CDR3 nucleotide sequence: TGTGCCAGCAGTCCCCGGAGTCCGTTCTCTGGAAACACCATATATTTT.

V usage is TRBV27 and J usage is TRBJ2-7; TRBD1 matches 7 bases. CDR1 and CDR2 from the germline V gene are MNHEY and SMNVEV (reference sequence). This CDR3 spans 15 amino acids. Trimming at V came to 1 base and at J to 2 bases, leaving 5 bases not matched to a gene. The CDR3: CASSLFGTAPYEQYF. The CDR3 coding sequence is TGTGCCAGCAGTTTATTCGGGACAGCCCCCTACGAGCAGTACTTC.

V gene TRBV5-1 combines with J gene TRBJ2-2; D is perhaps TRBD2 (5 bases). Between the trimmed V and J ends, which lost 3 bases and 6 bases, there was a span of 18 bases. Germline V gene lookup returns CDR1 SGHRS and CDR2 YFSETQ. This CDR3 region has 16 residues. The CDR3 DNA is TGCGCCAGCAGCTCCTCTCGCGATCCGGGATCCGGGGAGCTGTTTTTT. Encoded protein: CASSSSRDPGSGELFF.

V is TRBV5-6 and J is TRBJ1-5; 7 bases map to TRBD1. The V gene's germline CDR1 is SGHDT and CDR2 YYEEEE. The CDR3 contains 16 residues. V was clipped by 4 bases and J by 2 bases; unmatched bases: 9. The CDR3 loop is CASSVTGEWGNQPQHF. For the CDR3, the DNA is TGTGCCAGCAGCGTCACAGGGGAGTGGGGCAATCAGCCCCAGCATTTT.

Judged by abundance, this clone is medium-sized. The gene calls are TRBV9 and TRBJ1-3; D ambiguous. This CDR3 comprises 15 residues. Trimming shortened V by 0 bases and J by 0 bases, and 7 bases separated the two germline ends. Germline CDR1 reads SGDLS; CDR2 reads YYNGEE. The CDR3 is CASSVAHSSGNTIYF. DNA for the CDR3: TGTGCCAGCAGCGTAGCTCACAGCTCTGGAAACACCATATATTTT.

This clone showed up just once. The chain uses TRBV4-1 and TRBJ2-7, with a possible D match to TRBD1 (6 bases). The V end was cut by 0 bases, the J end by 2 bases, with 11 bases between. The CDR3 runs 15 residues. The V gene's germline CDR1 is MGHRA and CDR2 YSYEKL. The DNA for the CDR3 is TGCGCCAGCAGCCAAGAAACGACAGGACCCTACGAGCAGTACTTC. It specifies CASSQETTGPYEQYF.

The rearrangement links TRBV5-1 to TRBJ1-1; D not resolved. Trimming left V 0 bases short and J 1 base short, with 7 bases between. The CDR3 sequence is 14 residues long. CDR1 is SGHRS and CDR2 is YFSETQ in the germline V gene. CDR3 residues: CASSLGQQNTEAFF. Here the CDR3 DNA reads TGCGCCAGCAGCTTGGGGCAGCAGAACACTGAAGCTTTCTTT. The entire variable domain, with the rest obtained from reference TRBV5-1 and TRBJ1-1, is as follows: KAGVTQTPRYLIKTRGQQVTLSCSPISGHRSVSWYQQTPGQGLQFLFEYFSETQRNKGNFPGRFSGRQFSNSRSEMNVSTLELGDSALYLCASSLGQQNTEAFFGQGTRLTVV.

The chain uses TRBV7-6 and TRBJ1-1; no definite D call. The CDR3 runs 15 residues. Trimming shortened V by 1 base and J by 3 bases, and 12 bases separated the two germline ends. Per the germline V gene, CDR1 is SGHVS and CDR2 is FNYEAQ. CDR3 DNA sequence: TGTGCCAGCAGCTTAGATCCGGGCGGAGACACTGAAGCTTTCTTT. Amino acids: CASSLDPGGDTEAFF.

The chain carries TRBV30 and TRBJ2-3, with no clear D. Germline V lookup: CDR1 GTSNPN, CDR2 SVGIG (reference sequence). Trimming took off 1 base at V and 5 bases at J, with 10 bases between the two ends. The CDR3 consists of 13 residues. CDR3 sequence reads: CAWSGTGGDTQYF. The CDR3 DNA is TGTGCCTGGAGTGGGACGGGCGGAGATACGCAGTATTTT.

The chain has TRBV28 and TRBJ2-7, with a weak D call TRBD2 (5 bases). Trimming took 10 bases from V and 7 from J, leaving 29 bases between them. CDR3 size: 16 residues. The germline V gene encodes CDR1 MDHEN and CDR2 SYDVKM. The CDR3 region has the DNA TGTGCCACCAGCACCTCCTTCGGCGGGCTCCCCGGAGAGCAGTACTTC. Its protein product is CATSTSFGGLPGEQYF.

The V and J genes are TRBV6-5 and TRBJ2-1; TRBD2 matches at 8 bases. Looked up from germline, CDR1 is MNHEY and CDR2 is SVGAGI. V was clipped by 4 bases and J by 7 bases; unmatched bases: 3. The CDR3 has 13 residues. CDR3 sequence reads: CASSWAGGNEQFF. Written as DNA, the CDR3 is TGTGCCAGCAGTTGGGCGGGGGGAAATGAGCAGTTCTTC.

The rearrangement links TRBV18 to TRBJ2-7; 9 bases map to TRBD1. The CDR3 is 15 amino acids. Germline CDR1 KGHSH, CDR2 LQKENI. V shed 5 bases, J shed 4 bases, and the junction held 9 bases outside the gene matches. CDR3: CASSTTGTGRYEQYF. DNA of the CDR3: TGTGCCAGCTCAACAACCGGGACAGGGCGGTACGAGCAGTACTTC.

This clone has just a few counts. CDR3 protein: CASSLEGQVGEQYF. The CDR3 coding sequence is TGCGCCAGCAGCCTAGAGGGCCAAGTCGGCGAGCAGTACTTC. The chain combines TRBV5-1 with TRBJ2-7; a weak D match, TRBD2 (5 bases). CDR1 and CDR2 from the germline V gene are SGHRS and YFSETQ. This CDR3 is built from 14 residues. V shed 4 bases and J shed 6 bases, with 17 bases lying between them.

Only one count was recorded for this clone. A read error may produce the germline difference seen at one junction end. The chain links TRBV5-6 to TRBJ2-1, with unresolved D. The CDR3 has 13 residues. Germline assignment: CDR1 SGHDT and CDR2 YYEEEE. The CDR3 DNA is TGTGCCAGCAGCTCCCTACCGGACGCAGAGTTAATCTTC. Its translation: CASSSLPDAELIF.

V gene TRBV19 combines with J gene TRBJ2-1; 7 positions agree with TRBD2. CDR3 length: 15 residues. After removal of 0 bases from V and 7 bases from J, the junction contained 6 bases not matched to a gene. Looked up from germline, CDR1 is LNHDA and CDR2 is SQIVND (reference sequence). As DNA, the CDR3 is TGTGCCAGTAGTATAGACGGGAGGTTCACAAATGAGCAGTTCTTC. It is translated as CASSIDGRFTNEQFF.

The V call is TRBV21-1, the J call TRBJ2-3; TRBD2 is the table's D call, not checked against the DNA. TRBV21-1 counts as a pseudogene. The CDR3 is 17 residues long. Here the CDR3 reads CASSYNVTSGRPDTQYF. The DNA for the CDR3 is TGTGCCAGCAGCTACAATGTTACTAGCGGGAGGCCAGATACGCAGTATTTT.

The gene calls are TRBV21-1 and TRBJ2-7; the D call in the table, TRBD1, was not verified against the DNA. TRBV21-1 is a recognized pseudogene. The CDR3 covers 19 residues. CDR3 bases: TGTGCCAGCAGCAAAACTGTTCGACCGTTACAGGGTGCTTCCTACGAGCAGTACTTC. Translating gives CASSKTVRPLQGASYEQYF.

V and J are TRBV5-5 and TRBJ2-1; D possibly corresponds to TRBD1 (5 bases). Germline lookup yields CDR1 SGHKS and CDR2 YYEKEE (reference sequence). This CDR3 comprises 13 residues. V was shortened by 0 bases and J by 6 bases, with 7 bases between the two germline ends. As DNA, the CDR3 is TGTGCCAGCAGCTTGGTACAGGTCAATGAGCAGTTCTTC. Translation gives CASSLVQVNEQFF.

V usage is TRBV11-2 and J usage is TRBJ2-1; 7 bases map to TRBD1. Per the germline V gene, CDR1 is SGHAT and CDR2 is FQNNGV. The CDR3 loop spans 15 amino acids. J gave up 2 bases and V 3 bases, and 4 bases lay outside the gene matches. The CDR3 sequence is CASSFNRGAYNEQFF. The CDR3, as DNA: TGTGCCAGCAGCTTCAACAGGGGCGCCTACAATGAGCAGTTCTTC. The full variable domain, in which reference TRBV11-2 and TRBJ2-1 provide the parts outside the CDR3, is EAGVAQSPRYKIIEKRQSVAFWCNPISGHATLYWYQQILGQGPKLLIQFQNNGVVDDSQLPKDRFSAERLKGVDSTLKIQPAKLEDSAVYLCASSFNRGAYNEQFFGPGTRLTVL.

Comments on this clone: Other DNA sequences in the same sample also yield this CDR3. This chain links TRBV27 with TRBJ1-1; no clear D gene. The CDR3 contains 14 residues. Germline-derived CDR1 and CDR2 are MNHEY and SMNVEV (reference sequence). Trimming cost V 3 bases and J 0 bases, with 8 bases left between them. The CDR3 is CASSFRGMNTEAFF. CDR3 in DNA: TGTGCCAGCAGTTTCCGGGGAATGAACACTGAAGCTTTCTTT.

The chain recombines TRBV28 with TRBJ1-1, with D unresolved. The V end lost 7 bases, the J end lost 3 bases, and 12 bases lay between the germline ends. The CDR3 runs to 13 residues. The germline gives CDR1 MDHEN, CDR2 SYDVKM. The CDR3 DNA reads TGTGCCAGCAACACCGGTGGGGACACTGAAGCTTTCTTT. Its translation: CASNTGGDTEAFF.

The chain recombines TRBV28 with TRBJ1-2, with 7 bases lining up with TRBD1. The germline gives CDR1 MDHEN, CDR2 SYDVKM. There are 15 residues in the CDR3. The trim removed 5 bases at V and 4 bases at J, leaving 10 bases unmatched. The CDR3: CASSPLSRDSYGYTF. The CDR3 bases are TGTGCCAGCAGTCCCCTAAGCCGGGACAGCTATGGCTACACCTTC.

This chain links TRBV6-5 with TRBJ1-1; D gene uncertain. This CDR3 comprises 15 residues. V was clipped by 10 bases and J by 4 bases, with 22 bases between them. Germline CDR1 reads MNHEY; CDR2 reads SVGAGI. The CDR3 region has the DNA TGTGCCACCTACCCCGGAGGGATCGCAAGCACTGAAGCTTTCTTT. This translates into CATYPGGIASTEAFF.

The chain couples TRBV7-6 to TRBJ2-2; D possibly corresponds to TRBD2 (6 bases). V shed 4 bases and J shed 5 bases, with 8 bases lying between them. The CDR3 contains 13 residues. Germline V gives CDR1 SGHVS, CDR2 FNYEAQ. For the CDR3, the DNA is TGTGCCAGCAGCTCAGGGAGGACCGGGGAGCTGTTTTTT. Its translation: CASSSGRTGELFF.

The genes are TRBV7-2 and TRBJ2-3; tentative D call: TRBD2 (5 bases). V shed 4 bases and J shed 3 bases, with 14 bases lying between them. Germline V CDR1 and CDR2: SGHTA, FQGNSA. The CDR3 contains 15 residues. The CDR3 DNA follows: TGTGCCAGCAGCTCGCGACGGACTGAAACAGATACGCAGTATTTT. Translation gives CASSSRRTETDTQYF.

This clone was detected only once. The chain carries TRBV6-6 and TRBJ2-2; tentatively, D is TRBD1 or TRBD2 (5 bases each). The CDR3 has 15 amino acids. The ends were cut back, 4 bases at V and 4 bases at J, with 13 bases in the middle. The germline V gene encodes CDR1 MNHNY and CDR2 SVGAGI (reference sequence). This CDR3 is CASSFRDEGTGELFF. Written as DNA, the CDR3 is TGTGCCAGCAGTTTCCGGGACGAGGGCACCGGGGAGCTGTTTTTT.

This clone appeared a single time. V usage is TRBV7-9 and J usage is TRBJ2-7; the D is unclear. This CDR3 comprises 12 residues. Trimming left V 3 bases short and J 7 bases short, with 10 bases between. Germline-derived CDR1 and CDR2 are SEHNR and FQNEAQ (reference sequence). In nucleotides, the CDR3 is TGTGCCAGCAGCTTCGCAGGTTCTGAGCAGTACTTC. It is translated as CASSFAGSEQYF.

CDR3 in amino acids: CASKGQGLTYEQYF. The CDR3 DNA reads as TGTGCCAGCAAAGGGCAGGGCCTCACCTACGAGCAGTACTTC. The J gene is TRBJ2-7, the V gene TRBV27; D possibly corresponds to TRBD1 (5 bases). The CDR3 consists of 14 residues. Looked up from germline, CDR1 is MNHEY and CDR2 is SMNVEV (reference sequence). V lost 7 bases to trimming and J lost 2 bases, with 15 bases between them.